The present entry profiles one T cell receptor beta chain with its context. No antigen is known for it. Per-base quality was not reported, and no clone a single base away is much larger than it. Other DNA sequences from this sample encode an identical CDR3 as well. The sample is drawn from a study of shared clonotypes between healthy human individuals (dated by TCRdb to about 2020). About the study as a whole: The cohort included three men and a couple of women between 18 and 49 years of age. For each donor, three plates each were used for CD4 naive and CD4 memory, two plates were used for CD8 naive, and one plate was used for CD8 memory. Blood TCR repertoires of five healthy adults were deeply sequenced to estimate repertoire size and the extent of clonotype sharing between individuals. To increase sequencing depth and limit assay-specific biases, TCR repertoire library preparation and sequencing were carried out by different laboratories using diverse techniques. Between about 0.8 and 9.5 billion PBMCs per donor were obtained by leukapheresis.

Paper-wide results and their limitations: Because the study included only a small number of donors, the genetic and exposure-history diversity represented was limited. Larger estimated clonotype richness was generally found for naive subsets than for memory subsets. Based on pairwise subsampling, the degree of clonotype sharing among donors was expected to be affected by sequencing depth. Incomplete sequencing was indicated by rarefaction of sorted-subset datasets, despite the large sequencing depth. Sharing across four donors was observed for roughly 5.4% of naive CD4, 3% to 3.5% of naive CD8, 2% to 2.5% of memory CD4, and approximately 0.41% of memory CD8 clonotypes. Sampling was restricted to blood, and TCR repertoires in tissues likely differ from the TCR repertoires found in blood. Compared with non-shared clonotypes, the clonotypes found in all four sorted-subset donors had higher generation probabilities.

The donors were healthy, HIV-negative adults who had no recently reported acute infections or vaccinations. Every donor was a Caucasian adult living in Nashville, Tennessee, USA. Magnetic negative selection was used to enrich CD4+ T cells, after which naive cells were positively selected on CD45RA and the negative fraction became the memory subset. Blood was obtained by leukapheresis, after which PBMCs were separated by Ficoll-Histopaque density gradient centrifugation and cryopreserved in liquid nitrogen vapor phase. Analytical flow cytometry was used to check the purity and quantity of each magnetically sorted T cell population. Genomic DNA was isolated from each sorted fraction and quantified by UV absorbance on a Nanodrop 2000c. TCR CDR3 regions were amplified from genomic DNA by multiplex PCR using the deep immunoSEQ assay. Genomic DNA extracted from each cell subset was distributed evenly over all wells of several immunoSEQ 96-well plates, and each plate served as one replicate. For sorted subsets, approximately 200 ng of genomic DNA, equivalent to some 30,000 T cell genomes, went into each replicate PCR. Purified libraries were quantified with a Qubit 3.0 fluorometer, sized on a Bioanalyzer 2100, and re-quantified with the KAPA Library Quantification kit. A separate single-read 150-cycle Illumina NextSeq 550 flow cell was used to sequence each immunoSEQ 96-well plate. In the original analysis: Because only junctional sequences without quality scores were contained in the immunoSEQ output, filtering matching that applied to full-length reads could not be performed. To assign V/J genes and CDR3, sequences were annotated against IMGT germline references using PyIR, a Python wrapper for IgBLAST v1.9. Reads were removed for weak V/J assignments (E-value above 1e-6), missing CDR3, stop codons, out-of-frame junctions, or ambiguous translated residues. V3J clonotypes were defined as sequences sharing an identical inferred V gene, J gene, and CDR3 amino acid sequence. To compute the percentage overlap between repertoires, the number of shared unique clonotypes was divided by the size of the smaller repertoire. Three approaches were used to assess repertoire richness: RTK rarefaction, the Chao1 estimator, and Recon v2.1 estimates of unobserved clonotypes. OLGA was used to compute generation probabilities for all TCRbeta clonotypes that the gDNA method yielded from a handful of donors. The clones in this table, taken by TCRdb from immuneACCESS, are in-frame only. Not every clone is retained; where verified, under half of the shortfall comes from an unresolved V gene, and the cause of the rest is unknown. V, J and clone size were drawn from that table, and D and trimming were deduced from the DNA. In all, the sample holds around 2.5 million clones, and roughly 93% of those were seen once. The ten largest clones take up about 0.39% of the sample.

CDR3 length: 15 amino acids, cysteine to phenylalanine. This entry keeps only the CDR3 DNA: 45 bases, framed from base 1. The germline V gene gives CDR1 as SGHRS and CDR2 as YFSETQ. Trimmed from V: 4 bases; trimmed from J: 1 base; junction bases lacking a gene match: 3. Recombination joined TRBV5-1 with TRBJ2-2, and TRBD2 matches 8 of the central bases. The sample consisted of naive CD4+ T cells from PBMCs. In the paper's terms, the cell subset or site label means: CD45RA+ positively selected. The TCR comes from a man aged 18-30 years in good health. Some clones in this sample may be carry-over from other donors' samples. The bases read TGCGCCAGCAGCCTACTAGCGGTGAACACCGGGGAGCTGTTTTTT. It codes for CASSLLAVNTGELFF.